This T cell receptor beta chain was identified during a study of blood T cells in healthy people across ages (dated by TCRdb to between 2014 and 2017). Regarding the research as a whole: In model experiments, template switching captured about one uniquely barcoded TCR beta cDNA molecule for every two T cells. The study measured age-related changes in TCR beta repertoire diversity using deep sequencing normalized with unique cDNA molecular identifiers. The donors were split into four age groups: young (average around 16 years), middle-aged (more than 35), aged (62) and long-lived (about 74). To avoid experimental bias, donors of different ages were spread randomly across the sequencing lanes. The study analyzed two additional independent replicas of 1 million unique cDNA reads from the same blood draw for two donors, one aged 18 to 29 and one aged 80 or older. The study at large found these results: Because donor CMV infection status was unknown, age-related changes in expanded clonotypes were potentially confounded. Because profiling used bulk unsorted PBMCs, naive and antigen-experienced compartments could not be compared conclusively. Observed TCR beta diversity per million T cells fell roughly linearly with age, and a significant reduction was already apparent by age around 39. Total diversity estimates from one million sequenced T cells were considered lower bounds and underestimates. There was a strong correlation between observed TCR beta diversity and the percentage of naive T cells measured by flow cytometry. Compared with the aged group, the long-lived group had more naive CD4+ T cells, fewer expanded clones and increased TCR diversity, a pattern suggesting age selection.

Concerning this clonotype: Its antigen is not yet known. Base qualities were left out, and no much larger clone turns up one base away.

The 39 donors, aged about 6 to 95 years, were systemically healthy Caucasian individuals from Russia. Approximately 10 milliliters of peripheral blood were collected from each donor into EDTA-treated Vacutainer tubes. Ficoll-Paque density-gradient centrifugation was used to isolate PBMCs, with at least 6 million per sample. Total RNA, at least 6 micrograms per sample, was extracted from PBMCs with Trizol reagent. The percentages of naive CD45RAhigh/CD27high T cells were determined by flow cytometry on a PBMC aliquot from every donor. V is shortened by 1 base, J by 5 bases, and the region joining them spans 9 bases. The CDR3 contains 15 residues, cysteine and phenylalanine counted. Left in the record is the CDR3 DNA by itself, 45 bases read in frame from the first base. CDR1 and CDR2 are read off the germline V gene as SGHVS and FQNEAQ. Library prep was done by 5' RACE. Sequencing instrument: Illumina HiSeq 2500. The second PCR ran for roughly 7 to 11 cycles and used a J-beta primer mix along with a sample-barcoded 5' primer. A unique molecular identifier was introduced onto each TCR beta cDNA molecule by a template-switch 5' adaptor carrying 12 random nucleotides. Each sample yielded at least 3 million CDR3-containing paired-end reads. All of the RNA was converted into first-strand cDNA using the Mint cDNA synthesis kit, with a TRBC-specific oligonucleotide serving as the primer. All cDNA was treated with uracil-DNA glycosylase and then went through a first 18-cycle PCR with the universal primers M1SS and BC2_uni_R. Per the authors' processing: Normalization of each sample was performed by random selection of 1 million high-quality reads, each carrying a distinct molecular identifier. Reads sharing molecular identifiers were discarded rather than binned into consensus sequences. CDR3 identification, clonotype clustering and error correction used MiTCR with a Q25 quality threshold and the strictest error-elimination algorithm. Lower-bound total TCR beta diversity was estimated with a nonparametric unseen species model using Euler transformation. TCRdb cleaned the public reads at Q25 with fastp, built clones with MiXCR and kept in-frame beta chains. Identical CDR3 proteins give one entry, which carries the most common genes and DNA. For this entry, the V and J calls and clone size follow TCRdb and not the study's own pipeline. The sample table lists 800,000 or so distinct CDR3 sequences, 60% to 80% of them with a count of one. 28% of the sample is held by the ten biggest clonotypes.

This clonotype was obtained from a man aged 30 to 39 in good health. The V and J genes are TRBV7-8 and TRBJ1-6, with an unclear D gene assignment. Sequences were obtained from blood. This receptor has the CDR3 CASSLGNWDNSPLHF. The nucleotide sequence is TGTGCCAGCAGCTTAGGGAACTGGGATAATTCACCCCTCCACTTT. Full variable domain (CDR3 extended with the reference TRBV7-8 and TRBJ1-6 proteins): GAGVSQSPRYKVAKRGQDVALRCDPISGHVSLFWYQQALGQGPEFLTYFQNEAQLDKSGLPSDRFFAERPEGSVSTLKIQRTQQEDSAVYLCASSLGNWDNSPLHFGNGTRLTVT.